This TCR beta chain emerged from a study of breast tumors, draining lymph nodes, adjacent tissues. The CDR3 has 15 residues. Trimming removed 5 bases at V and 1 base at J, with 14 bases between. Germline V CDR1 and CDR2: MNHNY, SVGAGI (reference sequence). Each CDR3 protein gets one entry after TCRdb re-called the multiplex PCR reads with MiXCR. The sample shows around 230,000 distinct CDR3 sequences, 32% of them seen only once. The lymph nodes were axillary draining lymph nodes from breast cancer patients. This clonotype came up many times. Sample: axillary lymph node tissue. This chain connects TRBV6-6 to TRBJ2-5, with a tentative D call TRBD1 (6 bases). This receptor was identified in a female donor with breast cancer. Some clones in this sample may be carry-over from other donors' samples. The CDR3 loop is CASSHRERLQETQYF. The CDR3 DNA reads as TGTGCCAGCAGTCACAGGGAGAGGCTCCAAGAGACCCAGTACTTC.